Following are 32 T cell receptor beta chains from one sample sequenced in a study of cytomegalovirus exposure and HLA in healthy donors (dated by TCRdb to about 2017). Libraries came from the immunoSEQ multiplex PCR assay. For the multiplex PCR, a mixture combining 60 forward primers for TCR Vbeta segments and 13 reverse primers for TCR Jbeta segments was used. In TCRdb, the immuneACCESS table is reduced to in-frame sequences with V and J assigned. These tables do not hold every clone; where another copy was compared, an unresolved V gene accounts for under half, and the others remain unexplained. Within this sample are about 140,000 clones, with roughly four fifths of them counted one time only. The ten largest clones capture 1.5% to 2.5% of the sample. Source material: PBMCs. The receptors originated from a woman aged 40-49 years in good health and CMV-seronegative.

In DNA, the CDR3 is TGTGCCAGCGGGAGAGCGGAGACCCAGTACTTC. This translates into CASGRAETQYF. V gene TRBV6-5 combines with J gene TRBJ2-5; TRBD2 is a possible D gene (5 bases). This CDR3 spans 11 amino acids. Deletions cut 8 bases from V and 5 bases from J, with 9 bases between. Germline V lookup: CDR1 MNHEY, CDR2 SVGAGI.

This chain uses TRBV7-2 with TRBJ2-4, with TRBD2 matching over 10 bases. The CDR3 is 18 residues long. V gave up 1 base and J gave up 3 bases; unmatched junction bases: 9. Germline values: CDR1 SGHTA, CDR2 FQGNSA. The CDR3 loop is CASSLGLAGPRSKNIQYF. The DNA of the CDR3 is TGTGCCAGCAGCTTAGGACTAGCGGGCCCTAGAAGCAAAAACATTCAGTACTTC.

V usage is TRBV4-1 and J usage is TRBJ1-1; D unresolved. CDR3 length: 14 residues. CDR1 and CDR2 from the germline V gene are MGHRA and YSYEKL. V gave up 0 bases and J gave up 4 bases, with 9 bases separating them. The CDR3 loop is CASSQEQRTTEAFF. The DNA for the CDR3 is TGCGCCAGCAGCCAAGAGCAGCGAACCACTGAAGCTTTCTTT.

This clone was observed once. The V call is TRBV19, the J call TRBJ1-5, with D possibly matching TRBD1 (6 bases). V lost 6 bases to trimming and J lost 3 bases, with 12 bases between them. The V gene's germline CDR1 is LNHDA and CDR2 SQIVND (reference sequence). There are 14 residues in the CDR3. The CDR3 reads CASRTQGSNQPQHF. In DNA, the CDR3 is TGTGCCAGTAGGACACAGGGTTCCAATCAGCCCCAGCATTTT.

The CDR3 is CASSLMSGGETQYF. CDR3 nucleotides: TGCGCCAGCAGCTTGATGTCAGGGGGAGAGACCCAGTACTTC. This rearrangement joins TRBV5-1 to TRBJ2-5; 7 nucleotides match TRBD1. Germline assignment: CDR1 SGHRS and CDR2 YFSETQ. The CDR3 covers 14 residues. The V gene end was trimmed by 1 base and the J gene end by 4 bases; junction bases not matched to a gene: 4.

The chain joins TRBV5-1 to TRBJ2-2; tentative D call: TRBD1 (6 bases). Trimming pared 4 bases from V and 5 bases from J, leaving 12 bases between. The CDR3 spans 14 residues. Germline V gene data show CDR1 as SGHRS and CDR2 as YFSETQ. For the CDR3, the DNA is TGCGCCAGCAGCAATACTACAGGGACCGGGGAGCTGTTTTTT. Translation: CASSNTTGTGELFF.

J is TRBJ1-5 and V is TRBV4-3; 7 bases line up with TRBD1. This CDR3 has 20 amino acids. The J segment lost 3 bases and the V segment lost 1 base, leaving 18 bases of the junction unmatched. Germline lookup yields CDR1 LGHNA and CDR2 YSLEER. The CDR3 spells CASSQGIGLGTDIFNQPQHF. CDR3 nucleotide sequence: TGCGCCAGCAGCCAAGGTATAGGGCTGGGGACAGACATATTCAATCAGCCCCAGCATTTT.

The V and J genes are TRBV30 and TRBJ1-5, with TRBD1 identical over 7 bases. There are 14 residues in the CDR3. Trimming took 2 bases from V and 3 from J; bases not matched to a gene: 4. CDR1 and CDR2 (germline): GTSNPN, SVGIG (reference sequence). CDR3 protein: CAWSNGQANQPQHF. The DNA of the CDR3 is TGTGCCTGGAGTAACGGACAGGCCAATCAGCCCCAGCATTTT.

CDR3 in DNA: TGTGCCAGCAGCTCTGGACGGGAGGCCTCCTACGAGCAGTACTTC. Protein: CASSSGREASYEQYF. The chain carries TRBV7-9 and TRBJ2-7; TRBD2 aligns across 7 bases. The CDR3 totals 15 residues. Germline trimming cut 4 bases from V and 0 bases from J; bases unmatched to any gene: 6. Germline lookup yields CDR1 SEHNR and CDR2 FQNEAQ (reference sequence).

The CDR3 is CASSSIPRGGSPSNYGYTF. For the CDR3, the DNA is TGCGCCAGCAGCTCCATCCCCCGGGGGGGATCCCCATCCAACTATGGCTACACCTTC. The V gene is TRBV5-1, the J gene TRBJ1-2; a possible D gene is TRBD1 (5 bases). Germline V CDR1 and CDR2: SGHRS, YFSETQ. V was shortened by 3 bases and J by 2 bases, with 26 bases between the two germline ends. The CDR3 runs to 19 residues.

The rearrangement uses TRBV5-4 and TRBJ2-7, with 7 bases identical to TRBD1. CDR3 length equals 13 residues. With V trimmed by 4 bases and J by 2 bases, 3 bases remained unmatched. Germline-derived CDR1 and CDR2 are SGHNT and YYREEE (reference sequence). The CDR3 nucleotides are TGTGCCAGCAGCAGGGGACAGCCCTACGAGCAGTACTTC. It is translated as CASSRGQPYEQYF.

The CDR3 sequence is CASSPSDGRANEQFF. CDR3 sequence (DNA): TGTGCCAGCAGTCCTTCCGACGGGAGGGCCAATGAGCAGTTCTTC. V is TRBV27 and J is TRBJ2-1, with 8 bases identical to TRBD2. The CDR3 loop spans 15 amino acids. From germline, CDR1 is MNHEY and CDR2 SMNVEV (reference sequence). V gave up 5 bases and J gave up 6 bases; unmatched junction bases: 9.

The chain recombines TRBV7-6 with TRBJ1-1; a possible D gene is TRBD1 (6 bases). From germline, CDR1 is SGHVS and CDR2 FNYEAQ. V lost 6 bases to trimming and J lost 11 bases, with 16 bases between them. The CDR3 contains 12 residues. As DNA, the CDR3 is TGTGCCAGCAGTCCGTCAGGGGTAAAGGCTTTCTTT. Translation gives CASSPSGVKAFF.

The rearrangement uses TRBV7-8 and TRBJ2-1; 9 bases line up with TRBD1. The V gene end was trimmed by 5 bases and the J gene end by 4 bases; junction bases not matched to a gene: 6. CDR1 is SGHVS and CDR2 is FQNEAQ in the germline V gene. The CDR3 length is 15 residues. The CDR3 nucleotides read TGTGCCAGCAGCCCGCTGGGACAGGGATACAATGAGCAGTTCTTC. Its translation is CASSPLGQGYNEQFF.

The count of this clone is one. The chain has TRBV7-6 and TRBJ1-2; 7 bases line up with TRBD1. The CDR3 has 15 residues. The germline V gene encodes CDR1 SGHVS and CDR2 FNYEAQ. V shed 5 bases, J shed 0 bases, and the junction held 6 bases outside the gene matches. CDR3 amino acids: CASSEVGQTNYGYTF. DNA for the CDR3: TGTGCCAGCAGCGAGGTGGGACAGACTAACTATGGCTACACCTTC.

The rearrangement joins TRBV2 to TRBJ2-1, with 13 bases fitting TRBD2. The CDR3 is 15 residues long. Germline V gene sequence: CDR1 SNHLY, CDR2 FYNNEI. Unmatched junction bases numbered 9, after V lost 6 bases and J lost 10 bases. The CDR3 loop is CASRVRLAGGLEQFF. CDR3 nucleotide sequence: TGTGCCAGCAGGGTAAGACTAGCGGGGGGCCTGGAGCAGTTCTTC.

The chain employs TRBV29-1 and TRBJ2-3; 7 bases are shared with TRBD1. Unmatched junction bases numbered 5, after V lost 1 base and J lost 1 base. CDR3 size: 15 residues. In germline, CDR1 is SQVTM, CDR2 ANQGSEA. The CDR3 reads CSVEAVTGGTDTQYF. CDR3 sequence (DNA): TGCAGCGTTGAAGCGGTCACAGGGGGCACAGATACGCAGTATTTT.

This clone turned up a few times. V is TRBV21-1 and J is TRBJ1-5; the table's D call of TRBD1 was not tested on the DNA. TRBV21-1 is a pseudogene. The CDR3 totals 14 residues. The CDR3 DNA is TGTGCCAGCAGATACAGGGTTAGCAATCAGCCCCAGCATTTT. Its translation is CASRYRVSNQPQHF.

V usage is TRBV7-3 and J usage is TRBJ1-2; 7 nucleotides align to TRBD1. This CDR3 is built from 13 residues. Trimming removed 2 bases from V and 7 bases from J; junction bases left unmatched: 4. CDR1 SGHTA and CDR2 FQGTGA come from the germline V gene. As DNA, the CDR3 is TGTGCCAGCAGCTTAGCTGCAGGGGGTGGCTACACCTTC. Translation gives CASSLAAGGGYTF. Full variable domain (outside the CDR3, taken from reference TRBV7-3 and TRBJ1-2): GAGVSQTPSNKVTEKGKYVELRCDPISGHTALYWYRQSLGQGPEFLIYFQGTGAADDSGLPNDRFFAVRPEGSVSTLKIQRTERGDSAVYLCASSLAAGGGYTFGSGTRLTVV.

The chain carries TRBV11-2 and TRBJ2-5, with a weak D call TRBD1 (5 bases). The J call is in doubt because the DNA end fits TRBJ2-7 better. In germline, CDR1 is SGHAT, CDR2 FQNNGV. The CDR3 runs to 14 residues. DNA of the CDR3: TGTGCCAGCAGCTTCGTCACAGGTCCCTACGAGCAGTACTTC. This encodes CASSFVTGPYEQYF.

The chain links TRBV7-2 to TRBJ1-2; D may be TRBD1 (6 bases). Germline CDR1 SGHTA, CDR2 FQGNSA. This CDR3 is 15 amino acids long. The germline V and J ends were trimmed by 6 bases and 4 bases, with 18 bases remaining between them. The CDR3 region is CASSPTGILVYGYTF. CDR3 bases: TGTGCCAGCAGTCCCACAGGGATTCTGGTCTATGGCTACACCTTC.

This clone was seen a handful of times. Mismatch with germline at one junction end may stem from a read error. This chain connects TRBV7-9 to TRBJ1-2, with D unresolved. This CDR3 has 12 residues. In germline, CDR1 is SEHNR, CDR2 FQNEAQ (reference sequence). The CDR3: CSSSPLWPVYTF. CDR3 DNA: TGTTCCAGCAGCCCTTTATGGCCCGTCTACACCTTC.

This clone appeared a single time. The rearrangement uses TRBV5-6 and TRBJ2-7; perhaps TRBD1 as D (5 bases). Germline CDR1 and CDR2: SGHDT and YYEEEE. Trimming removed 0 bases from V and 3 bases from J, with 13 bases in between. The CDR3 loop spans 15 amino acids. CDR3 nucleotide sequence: TGTGCCAGCAGCTTGGGTGACAGAGGATACTACGAGCAGTACTTC. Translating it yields CASSLGDRGYYEQYF.

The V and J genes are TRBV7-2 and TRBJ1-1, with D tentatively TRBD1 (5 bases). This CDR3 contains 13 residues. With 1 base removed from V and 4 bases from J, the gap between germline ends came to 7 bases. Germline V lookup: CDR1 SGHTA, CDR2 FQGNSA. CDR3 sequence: CASSLEGFTEAFF. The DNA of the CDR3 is TGTGCCAGCAGCTTAGAGGGGTTCACTGAAGCTTTCTTT.

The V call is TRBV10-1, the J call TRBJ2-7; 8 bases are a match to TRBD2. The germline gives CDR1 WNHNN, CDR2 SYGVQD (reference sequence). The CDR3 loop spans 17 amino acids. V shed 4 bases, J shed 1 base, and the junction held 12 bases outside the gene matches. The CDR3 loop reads CASSVPSGYERSYEQYF. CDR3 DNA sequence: TGCGCCAGCAGTGTTCCTAGCGGGTACGAGAGATCCTACGAGCAGTACTTC.

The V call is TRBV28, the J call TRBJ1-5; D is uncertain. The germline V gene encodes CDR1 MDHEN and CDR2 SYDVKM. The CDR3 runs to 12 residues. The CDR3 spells CTSQDGNQPQHF. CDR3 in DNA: TGTACTAGTCAGGACGGAAATCAGCCCCAGCATTTT.

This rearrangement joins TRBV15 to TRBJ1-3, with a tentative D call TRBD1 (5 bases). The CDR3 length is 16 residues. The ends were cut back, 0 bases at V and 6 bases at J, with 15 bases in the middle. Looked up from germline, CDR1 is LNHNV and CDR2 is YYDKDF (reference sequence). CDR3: CATSRELNRRKNTIYF. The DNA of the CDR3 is TGTGCCACCAGCAGAGAATTGAACAGGAGAAAAAACACCATATATTTT.

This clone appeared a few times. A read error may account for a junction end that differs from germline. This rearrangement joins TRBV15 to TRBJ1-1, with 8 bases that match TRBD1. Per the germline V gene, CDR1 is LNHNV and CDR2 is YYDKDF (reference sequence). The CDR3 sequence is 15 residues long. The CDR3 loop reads CATSGDRPRDRSAFF. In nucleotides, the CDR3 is TGTGCCACCAGCGGAGATCGTCCCCGGGACAGGTCGGCTTTCTTT.

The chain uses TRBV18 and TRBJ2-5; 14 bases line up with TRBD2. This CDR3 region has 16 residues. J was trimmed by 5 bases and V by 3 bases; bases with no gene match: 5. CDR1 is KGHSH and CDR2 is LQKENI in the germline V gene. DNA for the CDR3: TGTGCCAGCTCACCCCGGGGACTAGCGGGAGTGGAGACCCAGTACTTC. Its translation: CASSPRGLAGVETQYF.

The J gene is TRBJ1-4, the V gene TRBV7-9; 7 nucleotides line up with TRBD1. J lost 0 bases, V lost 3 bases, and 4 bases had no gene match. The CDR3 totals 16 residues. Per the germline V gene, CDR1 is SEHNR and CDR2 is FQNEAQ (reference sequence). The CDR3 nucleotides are TGTGCCAGCAGCTTGGGGACAGCTGCAACTAATGAAAAACTGTTTTTT. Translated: CASSLGTAATNEKLFF.

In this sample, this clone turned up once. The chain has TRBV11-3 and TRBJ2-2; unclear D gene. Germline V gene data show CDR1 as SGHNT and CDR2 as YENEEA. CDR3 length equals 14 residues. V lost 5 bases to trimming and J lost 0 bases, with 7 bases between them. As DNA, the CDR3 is TGTGCCAGCAGCCCCCTTCCGAACACCGGGGAGCTGTTTTTT. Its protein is CASSPLPNTGELFF.

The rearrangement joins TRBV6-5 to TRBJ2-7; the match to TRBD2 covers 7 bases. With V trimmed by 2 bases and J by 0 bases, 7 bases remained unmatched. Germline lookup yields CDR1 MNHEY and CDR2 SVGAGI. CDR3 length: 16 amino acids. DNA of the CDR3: TGTGCCAGCAGTTACCCGACTAGCACGAGCTCCTACGAGCAGTACTTC. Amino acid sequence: CASSYPTSTSSYEQYF.